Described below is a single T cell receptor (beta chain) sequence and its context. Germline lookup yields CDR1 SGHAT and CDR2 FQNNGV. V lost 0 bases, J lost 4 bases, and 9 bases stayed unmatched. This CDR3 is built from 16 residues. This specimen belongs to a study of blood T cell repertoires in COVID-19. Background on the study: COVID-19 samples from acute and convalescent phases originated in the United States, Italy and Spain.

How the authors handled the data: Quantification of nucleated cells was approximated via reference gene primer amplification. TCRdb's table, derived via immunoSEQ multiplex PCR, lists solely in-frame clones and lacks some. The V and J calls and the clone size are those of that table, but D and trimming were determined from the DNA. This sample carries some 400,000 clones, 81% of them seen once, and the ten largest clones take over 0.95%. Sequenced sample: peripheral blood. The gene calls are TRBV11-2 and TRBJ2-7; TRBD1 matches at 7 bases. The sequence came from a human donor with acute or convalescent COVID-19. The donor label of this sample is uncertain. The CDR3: CASSLELGTARYEQYF. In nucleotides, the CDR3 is TGTGCCAGCAGCTTAGAACTCGGGACAGCAAGATACGAGCAGTACTTC.